In its sample, the clone carrying this T cell receptor beta chain was seen a few times. The data originate from a study of patients and donors after allogeneic stem cell transplantation. TCRdb re-derived calls from the RT-PCR reads in MiXCR, one entry per CDR3 protein. The table shows a few hundred thousand distinct CDR3 sequences, with around 40% occurring only once. The CDR3 length is 13 residues. Germline values: CDR1 MNHEY, CDR2 SVGAGI. V shed 6 bases, J shed 3 bases, and the junction held 4 bases outside the gene matches. Specimen: blood, either unsorted or a sorted T cell fraction (not recorded which). J is TRBJ1-2 and V is TRBV6-5; 7 bases align to TRBD1. The receptor comes from a human donor who was either an allogeneic HSCT recipient or a stem cell or donor lymphocyte infusion donor (not recorded which). It is not recorded whose cells these are; they may come from a transplant donor. CDR3 nucleotide sequence: TGTGCCAGCAGGAAGACAGGGTACTATGGCTACACCTTC. This gives the protein CASRKTGYYGYTF.